This T cell receptor beta chain was profiled in a study of shared clonotypes between healthy human individuals. This clone occurred once. Other DNA sequences of this sample code for an identical CDR3. The CDR3 has 13 amino acids. The V gene's germline CDR1 is SGHRS and CDR2 YFSETQ. V lost 0 bases and J lost 5, with 8 bases in between. Data came from immunoSEQ multiplex PCR; TCRdb stores just in-frame clones and leaves some out. The data contain 2.3 million or so clones, 85% to 95% of them singletons. The TCR sequence derives from a man aged 18-30 years in good health. Some clones in this sample may be carry-over from other donors' samples. Sequences were obtained from naive CD4+ T cells from PBMCs. The subset is: CD45RA+ positively selected. The chain joins TRBV5-1 to TRBJ2-5; tentative D call: TRBD2 (5 bases). CDR3 residues: CASSLGAGETQYF. DNA of the CDR3: TGCGCCAGCAGCTTGGGGGCGGGTGAGACCCAGTACTTC.